One and the same sample provided the 27 T cell receptor beta chains below, sequenced in a study of CD8+CD57+ T cells in acquired aplastic anemia. Only patients with CD8+CD57+ cell expansion on flow cytometry were chosen for sequencing. Genomic DNA was employed as the template in profiling TCR beta VDJ and CDR3. MiXCR, run by TCRdb on the reads, gives a single entry per CDR3 protein. The sample carries about 190,000 distinct CDR3 sequences, just under 50% recorded once. Sequenced material: sorted CD4+, CD8+, or CD8+CD57+ T cells (not recorded which) from PBMCs. The receptor source for this set is a human donor with aplastic anemia.

The chain couples TRBV24-1 to TRBJ1-5, with D perhaps TRBD1 (6 bases). CDR3 size: 17 residues. Germline loops: CDR1 KGHDR, CDR2 SFDVKD. Between the trimmed V and J ends, which lost 3 bases and 6 bases, there was a span of 20 bases. CDR3 bases: TGTGCCACCAGTGATGCGACAGGAGGGATTTATAGTCAGCCCCAGCATTTT. Its protein product is CATSDATGGIYSQPQHF.

This sequence joins TRBV25-1 and TRBJ1-2; 11 bases map to TRBD1. The CDR3 runs 14 residues. Trimming at V came to 7 bases and at J to 9 bases, leaving 10 bases not matched to a gene. Germline CDR1 and CDR2: MGHDK and SYGVNS. The CDR3 nucleotides are TGTGCCAGCAAAGGGACAGGGGGGTCCCTACGCTACACCTTC. This codes for CASKGTGGSLRYTF.

A remark on this clonotype: A much larger clone sits a single nucleotide away, making a read error possible. The V call is TRBV5-5, the J call TRBJ2-3, with D unclear. Germline V lookup: CDR1 SGHKS, CDR2 YYEKEE (reference sequence). This CDR3 contains 12 residues. CDR3 amino acids: CVSSLPADTQYF. CDR3 in DNA: TGTGTCAGCAGCTTGCCCGCAGATACGCAGTATTTT. Based on the CDR3 plus reference TRBV5-5 and TRBJ2-3, the full variable domain is DAGVTQSPTHLIKTRGQQVTLRCSPISGHKSVSWYQQVLGQGPQFIFQYYEKEERGRGNFPDRFSARQFPNYSSELNVNALLLGDSALYLCVSSLPADTQYFGPGTRLTVL.

J is TRBJ2-5 and V is TRBV12-3 or TRBV12-4, with 10 bases that match TRBD2. The V segment lost 6 bases and the J segment 4 bases; nucleotides outside the gene matches: 11. This CDR3 region has 16 residues. The CDR3 region is CASSLSGGPARETQYF. CDR3 in DNA: TGTGCCAGCAGCCTTAGCGGGGGGCCTGCGAGAGAGACCCAGTACTTC.

The chain has TRBV5-6 and TRBJ2-3, with 9 bases aligning to TRBD1. Germline V gives CDR1 SGHDT, CDR2 YYEEEE. V lost 6 bases, J lost 6 bases, and 14 bases stayed unmatched. This CDR3 comprises 16 residues. The DNA of the CDR3 is TGTGCCAGCACCCGGGGGGTACAGGGGGCAGCTGATACGCAGTATTTT. It translates to CASTRGVQGAADTQYF.

The chain uses TRBV2 and TRBJ2-1; D is undetermined. V shed 4 bases and J shed 9 bases, with 4 bases lying between them. Germline CDR1 is SNHLY and CDR2 is FYNNEI. This CDR3 has 10 residues. CDR3: CASSVGEQFF. In nucleotides, the CDR3 is TGTGCCAGCAGTGTAGGTGAGCAGTTCTTC.

This clonotype occurred many times. The chain is built from TRBV7-9 and TRBJ2-3, with D perhaps TRBD1 (5 bases). Germline assignment: CDR1 SEHNR and CDR2 FQNEAQ (reference sequence). This CDR3 spans 15 amino acids. V lost 1 base to trimming and J lost 2 bases, with 10 bases between them. This CDR3 reads CASSLGRRDTDTQYF. The CDR3, as DNA: TGTGCCAGCAGCTTAGGGCGCAGGGACACAGATACGCAGTATTTT.

This clonotype was detected a few times. This chain links TRBV6-1 with TRBJ1-1; D possibly corresponds to TRBD1 (6 bases). The CDR3 is 14 amino acids. The V end was cut by 8 bases, the J end by 5 bases, with 18 bases between. Germline assignment: CDR1 MNHNS and CDR2 SASEGT. The CDR3, as DNA: TGTGCCAGCGAACGGGCTCCCACAGGGACTGAAGCTTTCTTT. Translated: CASERAPTGTEAFF.

As for this clonotype: Mismatch with germline at one junction end may stem from a read error. This chain joins TRBV15 and TRBJ1-1, with 7 bases matching TRBD1. CDR3 size: 14 residues. CDR1 and CDR2 (germline): LNHNV, YYDKDF (reference sequence). The CDR3: CATSRDDRVTEASF. The DNA for the CDR3 is TGTGCCACCAGCAGGGACGACAGGGTCACTGAAGCTTCCTTT.

This clonotype was counted many times. This chain joins TRBV10-3 and TRBJ1-5; D gene uncertain. Between the trimmed V and J ends, which lost 2 bases and 0 bases, there was a span of 5 bases. The CDR3 contains 14 residues. The V gene's germline CDR1 is ENHRY and CDR2 SYGVKD. The CDR3 sequence is CAISEGLSNQPQHF. CDR3 coding DNA: TGTGCCATCAGTGAGGGGCTTAGCAATCAGCCCCAGCATTTT.

This clonotype was picked up many times. This could be a read error, since a much larger clone is one nucleotide away. The V call is TRBV15, the J call TRBJ2-5; 7 bases line up with TRBD2. The CDR3 is 14 amino acids. The V gene end was trimmed by 5 bases and the J gene end by 4 bases; junction bases not matched to a gene: 7. CDR1 is LNHNV, CDR2 YYDKDF, per germline (reference sequence). This CDR3 reads CATSGRGRGETQYF. CDR3 coding DNA: TGTGCCACCAGCGGGCGGGGGAGAGGAGAGACCCAGTACTTC.

Many counts were recorded for this clonotype. The chain has TRBV25-1 and TRBJ2-6, with no clear D. Germline V lookup: CDR1 MGHDK, CDR2 SYGVNS. The ends were cut back, 0 bases at V and 4 bases at J, with 10 bases in the middle. This CDR3 has 16 amino acids. The CDR3 loop reads CASSEYSGAGANVLTF. The CDR3 nucleotides are TGTGCCAGCAGTGAATATAGTGGAGCCGGGGCCAACGTCCTGACTTTC.

The table lists this clonotype with many counts. The chain uses TRBV29-1 and TRBJ2-7, with 7 positions matching TRBD2. Trimming removed 6 bases from V and 0 bases from J; junction bases left unmatched: 8. This CDR3 region has 14 residues. Per the germline V gene, CDR1 is SQVTM and CDR2 is ANQGSEA. The CDR3 spells CSVRDYSHSYEQYF. The CDR3 nucleotides are TGCAGCGTGCGGGACTACTCCCACTCCTACGAGCAGTACTTC.

V usage is TRBV5-5 and J usage is TRBJ2-1; D unclear. The CDR3 contains 13 residues. Trimming cost V 0 bases and J 7 bases, with 8 bases left between them. The germline V gene has CDR1 SGHKS and CDR2 YYEKEE (reference sequence). The CDR3 reads CASSLGRLNEQFF. In DNA form, the CDR3 reads TGTGCCAGCAGCTTGGGTAGGCTTAATGAGCAGTTCTTC. The complete variable domain, with remaining parts taken from reference TRBV5-5 and TRBJ2-1, reads DAGVTQSPTHLIKTRGQQVTLRCSPISGHKSVSWYQQVLGQGPQFIFQYYEKEERGRGNFPDRFSARQFPNYSSELNVNALLLGDSALYLCASSLGRLNEQFFGPGTRLTVL.

This clonotype was picked up many times. V is TRBV10-3 and J is TRBJ2-3; TRBD2 matches at 11 bases. This CDR3 spans 16 amino acids. After removal of 6 bases from V and 1 base from J, the junction contained 6 bases not matched to a gene. CDR1 and CDR2 from the germline V gene are ENHRY and SYGVKD. CDR3 DNA sequence: TGTGCCATCAGCGCAGGACTAGCGGGTGGCACAGATACGCAGTATTTT. The encoded protein is CAISAGLAGGTDTQYF.

The chain recombines TRBV5-6 with TRBJ1-2, with 9 bases aligning to TRBD1. This CDR3 contains 12 residues. Germline V gives CDR1 SGHDT, CDR2 YYEEEE. V was pared by 4 bases and J by 11 bases, with 6 bases of the junction left unmatched. The CDR3 reads CASSPDRGRYTF. The CDR3 DNA reads as TGTGCCAGCAGCCCGGACAGGGGAAGATACACCTTC.

The rearrangement links TRBV3-1 to TRBJ1-3, with D perhaps matching TRBD1 (6 bases). The germline V gene has CDR1 LGHDT and CDR2 YNNKEL (reference sequence). V dropped 5 bases and J dropped 0 bases, with 14 bases sitting between them. The CDR3 is made up of 16 amino acids. DNA for the CDR3: TGTGCCAGCAGCGTTACAGGGAAACTCTCTGGAAACACCATATATTTT. Its translation is CASSVTGKLSGNTIYF.

In this sample, this clonotype turned up many times. The chain links TRBV15 to TRBJ2-7; 12 nucleotides line up with TRBD1. The trim removed 5 bases at V and 9 bases at J, leaving 14 bases unmatched. The CDR3 sequence is 16 residues long. CDR1 is LNHNV, CDR2 YYDKDF, per germline (reference sequence). The CDR3 loop reads CATSPSGGQGARGQYF. In DNA, the CDR3 is TGTGCCACCAGCCCAAGTGGGGGACAGGGGGCCCGGGGGCAGTACTTC.

The V and J genes are TRBV7-6 and TRBJ2-5, with 13 bases aligning to TRBD2. Trimming took 6 bases from V and 4 from J; bases not matched to a gene: 5. Germline CDR1 is SGHVS and CDR2 is FNYEAQ. The CDR3 consists of 15 residues. CDR3 DNA sequence: TGTGCCAGCAGGGCGACTAGCGGGGGGACAGAGACCCAGTACTTC. It encodes CASRATSGGTETQYF.

About this clonotype: A much larger clonotype is one base distant, so this may be a read error. The gene calls are TRBV14 and TRBJ1-2; weak D call: TRBD1 (6 bases). The CDR3 is 14 residues long. Trimming took 5 bases from V and 8 from J, leaving 18 bases between them. From germline, CDR1 is SGHDN and CDR2 FVKESK. Here the CDR3 DNA reads TGTGCCAGCAGCTTTCAATTTCAGGGGAAGGGCTACACCTTC. Its translation is CASSFQFQGKGYTF. Full variable domain (rest looked up from reference TRBV14 and TRBJ1-2): EAGVTQFPSHSVIEKGQTVTLRCDPISGHDNLYWYRRVMGKEIKFLLHFVKESKQDESGMPNNRFLAERTGGTYSTLKVQPAELEDSGVYFCASSFQFQGKGYTFGSGTRLTVV.

The V call is TRBV20-1, the J call TRBJ2-6; D is uncertain. The germline gives CDR1 DFQATT, CDR2 SNEGSKA (reference sequence). V lost 5 bases and J lost 2, with 4 bases in between. The CDR3 runs 12 residues. The CDR3 region has the DNA TGCAGTGCTCCCACTGGGGCCAACGTCCTGACTTTC. The encoded protein is CSAPTGANVLTF.

This chain uses TRBV7-2 with TRBJ1-6; maybe TRBD1 (5 bases). The V gene's germline CDR1 is SGHTA and CDR2 FQGNSA. The length of the CDR3 is 13 residues. Trimming left V 1 base short and J 13 bases short, with 11 bases between. The CDR3 DNA reads as TGTGCCAGCAGCTTAGTGTGGGGGGACCCCCTCCACTTT. Protein sequence: CASSLVWGDPLHF.

Ten or more counts support this clonotype. This chain joins TRBV19 and TRBJ1-5, with 8 positions matching TRBD1. Per the germline V gene, CDR1 is LNHDA and CDR2 is SQIVND (reference sequence). The V gene end was trimmed by 5 bases and the J gene end by 3 bases; junction bases not matched to a gene: 12. The CDR3 has 17 amino acids. The CDR3 DNA sequence: TGTGCCAGTAGTGCGGACAGGGTAGGAGTCCCCAATCAGCCCCAGCATTTT. Amino acids: CASSADRVGVPNQPQHF. Drawing the rest from reference TRBV19 and TRBJ1-5, the complete variable domain is DGGITQSPKYLFRKEGQNVTLSCEQNLNHDAMYWYRQDPGQGLRLIYYSQIVNDFQKGDIAEGYSVSREKKESFPLTVTSAQKNPTAFYLCASSADRVGVPNQPQHFGDGTRLSIL.

This clonotype was counted only a few times. CDR3 amino acids: CASSSFGASDTQYF. In nucleotides, the CDR3 is TGTGCCAGTAGCAGTTTCGGAGCATCAGATACGCAGTATTTT. The chain carries TRBV19 and TRBJ2-3, with no clear D. V was pared by 6 bases and J by 4 bases, with 14 bases between. Germline loops: CDR1 LNHDA, CDR2 SQIVND (reference sequence). This CDR3 is 14 amino acids long.

This clonotype was picked up many times. The chain employs TRBV6-1 and TRBJ2-5; 9 bases match TRBD1. V was clipped by 5 bases and J by 2 bases; unmatched bases: 6. The CDR3 has 15 amino acids. CDR1 and CDR2 (germline): MNHNS, SASEGT. This CDR3 reads CASSPTGTGQETQYF. In nucleotides, the CDR3 is TGTGCCAGCAGTCCCACCGGGACAGGGCAAGAGACCCAGTACTTC.

The chain links TRBV20-1 to TRBJ1-5; the D gene is possibly TRBD1 (5 bases). The CDR3 runs 13 residues. Germline assignment: CDR1 DFQATT and CDR2 SNEGSKA (reference sequence). V gave up 5 bases and J gave up 6 bases, with 14 bases separating them. The CDR3 loop reads CSAYRIRGQPQHF. CDR3 nucleotide sequence: TGCAGTGCTTATCGGATTAGGGGTCAGCCCCAGCATTTT.

Ten or more counts support this clonotype. The chain has TRBV19 and TRBJ2-7; 8 bases map to TRBD2. This CDR3 has 14 amino acids. Germline loops: CDR1 LNHDA, CDR2 SQIVND (reference sequence). After removal of 6 bases from V and 4 bases from J, the junction contained 8 bases not matched to a gene. CDR3 amino acids: CASSNSGRGYEQYF. The CDR3 DNA sequence: TGTGCCAGTAGCAACAGCGGGAGAGGGTACGAGCAGTACTTC.